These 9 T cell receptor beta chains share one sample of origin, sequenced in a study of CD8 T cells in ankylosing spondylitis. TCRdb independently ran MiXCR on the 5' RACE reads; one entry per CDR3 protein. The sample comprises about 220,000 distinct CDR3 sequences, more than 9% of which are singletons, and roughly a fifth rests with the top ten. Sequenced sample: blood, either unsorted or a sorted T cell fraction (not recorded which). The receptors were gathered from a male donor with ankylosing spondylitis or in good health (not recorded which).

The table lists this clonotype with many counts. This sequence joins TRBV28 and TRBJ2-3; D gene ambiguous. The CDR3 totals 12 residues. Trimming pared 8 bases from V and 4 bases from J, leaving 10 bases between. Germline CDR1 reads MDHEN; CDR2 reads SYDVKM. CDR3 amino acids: CASRSPPDTQYF. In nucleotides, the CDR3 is TGTGCCAGCCGTTCCCCCCCAGATACGCAGTATTTT.

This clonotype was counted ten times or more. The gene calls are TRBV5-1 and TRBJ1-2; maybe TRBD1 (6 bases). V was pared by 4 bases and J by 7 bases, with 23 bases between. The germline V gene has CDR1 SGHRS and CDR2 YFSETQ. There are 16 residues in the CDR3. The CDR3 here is CASSTRGTSKGGGYTF. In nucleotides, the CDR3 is TGCGCCAGCAGCACCCGTGGGACAAGTAAGGGAGGTGGCTACACCTTC. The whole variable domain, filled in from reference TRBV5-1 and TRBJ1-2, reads KAGVTQTPRYLIKTRGQQVTLSCSPISGHRSVSWYQQTPGQGLQFLFEYFSETQRNKGNFPGRFSGRQFSNSRSEMNVSTLELGDSALYLCASSTRGTSKGGGYTFGSGTRLTVV.

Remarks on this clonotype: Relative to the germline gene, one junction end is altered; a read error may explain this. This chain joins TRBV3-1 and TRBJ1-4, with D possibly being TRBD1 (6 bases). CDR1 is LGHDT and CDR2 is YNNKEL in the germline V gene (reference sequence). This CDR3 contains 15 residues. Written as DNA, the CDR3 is TGTGCTAGCAGCCTGAGGACAGTGAGTAATGAAAAACTGTTTTTT. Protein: CASSLRTVSNEKLFF.

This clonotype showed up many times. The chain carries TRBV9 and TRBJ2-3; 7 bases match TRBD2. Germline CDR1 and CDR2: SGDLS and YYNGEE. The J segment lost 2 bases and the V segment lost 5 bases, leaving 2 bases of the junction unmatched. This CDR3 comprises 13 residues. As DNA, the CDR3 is TGTGCCAGCAGAGCGGGGAACACAGATACGCAGTATTTT. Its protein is CASRAGNTDTQYF.

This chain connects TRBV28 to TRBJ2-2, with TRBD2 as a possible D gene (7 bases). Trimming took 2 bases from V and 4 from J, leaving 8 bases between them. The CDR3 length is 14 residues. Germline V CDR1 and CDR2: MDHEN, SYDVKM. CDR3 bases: TGTGCCAGCAGTTTAGCGGGGGCCACCGGGGAGCTGTTTTTT. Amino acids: CASSLAGATGELFF.

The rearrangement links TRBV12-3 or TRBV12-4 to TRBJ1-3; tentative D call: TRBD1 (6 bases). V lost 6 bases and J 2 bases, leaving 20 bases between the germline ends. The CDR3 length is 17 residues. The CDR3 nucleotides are TGTGCCAGCAGCCCCCAGGTGGGGGCTGGAACTGGAAACACCATATATTTT. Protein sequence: CASSPQVGAGTGNTIYF.

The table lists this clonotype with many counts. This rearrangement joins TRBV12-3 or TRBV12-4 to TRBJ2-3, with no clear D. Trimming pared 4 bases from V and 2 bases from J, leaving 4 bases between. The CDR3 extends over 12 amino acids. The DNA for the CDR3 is TGTGCCAGCAGTTCTATCACAGATACGCAGTATTTT. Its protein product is CASSSITDTQYF.

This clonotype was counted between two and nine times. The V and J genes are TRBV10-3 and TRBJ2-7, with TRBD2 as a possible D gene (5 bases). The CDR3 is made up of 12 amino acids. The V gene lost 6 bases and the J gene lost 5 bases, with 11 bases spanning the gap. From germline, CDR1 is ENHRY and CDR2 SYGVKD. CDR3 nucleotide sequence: TGTGCCATCAGGGACTCCCGGGACGAGCAGTACTTC. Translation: CAIRDSRDEQYF.

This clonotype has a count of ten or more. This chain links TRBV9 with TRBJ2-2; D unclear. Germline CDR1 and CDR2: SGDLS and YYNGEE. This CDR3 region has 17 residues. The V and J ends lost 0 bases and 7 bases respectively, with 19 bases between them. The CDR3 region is CASSVGVFTAGLGELFF. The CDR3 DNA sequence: TGTGCCAGCAGCGTAGGGGTCTTCACCGCAGGTCTCGGGGAGCTGTTTTTT.